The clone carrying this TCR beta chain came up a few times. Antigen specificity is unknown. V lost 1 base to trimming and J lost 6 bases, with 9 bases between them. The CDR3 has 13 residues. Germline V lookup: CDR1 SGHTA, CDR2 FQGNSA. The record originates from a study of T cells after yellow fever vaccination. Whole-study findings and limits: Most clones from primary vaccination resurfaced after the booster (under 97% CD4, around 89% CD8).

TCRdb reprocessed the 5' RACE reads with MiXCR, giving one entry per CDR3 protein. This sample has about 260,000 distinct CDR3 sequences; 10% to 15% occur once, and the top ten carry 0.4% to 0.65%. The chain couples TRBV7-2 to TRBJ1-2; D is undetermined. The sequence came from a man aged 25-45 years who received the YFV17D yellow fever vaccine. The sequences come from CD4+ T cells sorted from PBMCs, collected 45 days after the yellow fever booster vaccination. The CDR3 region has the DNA TGTGCCAGCAGCTTAGAACTCGTTGATGGCTACACCTTC. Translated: CASSLELVDGYTF. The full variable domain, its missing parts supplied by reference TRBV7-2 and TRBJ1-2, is GAGVSQSPSNKVTEKGKDVELRCDPISGHTALYWYRQSLGQGLEFLIYFQGNSAPDKSGLPSDRFSAERTGGSVSTLTIQRTQQEDSAVYLCASSLELVDGYTFGSGTRLTVV.